One and the same sample provided the 24 T cell receptor beta chains below, sequenced in a study of molecular identifiers for immune sequencing clone quantification. TCRdb redid the calling of the PCR reads with MiXCR, one entry per CDR3 protein. The sample includes 300,000 to 350,000 distinct CDR3 sequences, around a fifth of them seen just once. The sequenced material came from naive CD8+ T cells from blood, with Jurkat cell RNA spiked in. The sample's subset: FACS-sorted CD8+CD4-CCR7+CD45RA+ naive T cells. Receptor source: a human donor in good health. Some libraries in this study had Jurkat cell RNA spiked in.

The chain joins TRBV6-2 or TRBV6-3 to TRBJ1-5; D unresolved. CDR1 and CDR2 (germline): MNHEY, SVGEGT. The CDR3 consists of 15 residues. Trimming left V 5 bases short and J 2 bases short, with 13 bases between. Here the CDR3 DNA reads TGTGCCAGCAGTACCCAAGTCACTGGCAATCAGCCCCAGCATTTT. Amino acid sequence: CASSTQVTGNQPQHF.

Only one count was recorded for this clonotype. This may come from a read error, since a much larger clone is one base off. The genes are TRBV2 and TRBJ1-1; TRBD1 agrees at 11 bases. This CDR3 region has 14 residues. The germline V gene encodes CDR1 SNHLY and CDR2 FYNNEI. The CDR3 reads CASSYRTGGTDAFF. In DNA, the CDR3 is TGTGCCAGCAGCTATAGGACAGGGGGCACTGATGCTTTCTTT.

Comments on this clonotype: Germline is not matched at one junction end, which may reflect a read error. The chain uses TRBV27 and TRBJ2-1; D gene unclear. The CDR3 is 13 residues long. Germline CDR1 and CDR2: MNHEY and SMNVEV (reference sequence). The CDR3 protein is CASSPFEYNGQFF. CDR3 DNA sequence: TGTGCCAGCAGCCCGTTCGAGTACAATGGGCAGTTCTTC.

The chain combines TRBV4-2 with TRBJ2-7, with TRBD1 matching over 10 bases. V gave up 3 bases and J gave up 4 bases; unmatched junction bases: 12. CDR1 is LGHNA, CDR2 YNFKEQ, per germline. The CDR3 is made up of 17 amino acids. The chain's CDR3 is CASSQEDTGTGVYEQYF. The CDR3 DNA reads as TGTGCCAGCAGCCAGGAGGACACCGGGACAGGGGTTTACGAGCAGTACTTC.

Concerning this clonotype itself: The junction does not match germline at one end; this may be a read error. The V gene is TRBV12-3 or TRBV12-4, the J gene TRBJ1-4; D is uncertain. This CDR3 has 15 amino acids. The CDR3 is CASSPRASRIERLFF. CDR3 nucleotides: TGTGCCAGCAGTCCTAGGGCTTCCCGAATTGAAAGACTGTTTTTT.

Turning to this clonotype: A much larger clone lies one base from this, so it may be a read error. This chain uses TRBV14 with TRBJ2-7; 11 bases fit TRBD1. Germline CDR1 is SGHDN and CDR2 is FVKESK. The CDR3 is made up of 13 amino acids. The CDR3 coding sequence is TGTGCCGGCAGACAAGACTGGGACAGGGGGTCACTTTTC. The encoded protein is CAGRQDWDRGSLF.

In its sample, this clonotype was seen many times. This chain uses TRBV5-6 with TRBJ2-7, with a weak D call TRBD2 (5 bases). The CDR3 contains 11 residues. Trimming stripped 4 bases from V and 7 bases from J, with 9 bases between. CDR1 is SGHDT, CDR2 YYEEEE, per germline. CDR3 amino acids: CASSGREEQYF. For the CDR3, the DNA is TGTGCCAGCAGCGGCCGGGAAGAGCAGTACTTC.

The sample holds a few counts of this clonotype. The chain links TRBV4-1 to TRBJ2-5; D tentatively reads TRBD1 or TRBD2 (5 bases each). This CDR3 has 16 amino acids. Germline values: CDR1 MGHRA, CDR2 YSYEKL. Trimming stripped 0 bases from V and 5 bases from J, with 16 bases between. The CDR3 DNA reads TGCGCCAGCAGCCAAGATTGGGGGAGCCCCTTGGAGACCCAGTACTTC. Residues: CASSQDWGSPLETQYF.

This clonotype was seen only a few times. This chain links TRBV11-3 with TRBJ2-5, with 8 bases lining up with TRBD2. The CDR3 loop spans 16 amino acids. V gave up 1 base and J gave up 3 bases; unmatched junction bases: 7. Germline V gene data show CDR1 as SGHNT and CDR2 as YENEEA. CDR3 loop: CASSLGVAGGKETQYF. CDR3 DNA: TGTGCCAGCAGCTTAGGAGTGGCGGGAGGAAAAGAGACCCAGTACTTC.

This clonotype was detected ten times or more. The V and J genes are TRBV7-6 and TRBJ2-3; tentative D call: TRBD1 (6 bases). Germline loops: CDR1 SGHVS, CDR2 FNYEAQ. V was trimmed by 5 bases and J by 6 bases, leaving 18 bases between them. The CDR3 sequence is 15 residues long. CDR3: CASSEGTQLSDTQYF. CDR3 nucleotide sequence: TGTGCCAGCAGCGAAGGGACACAACTCAGTGATACGCAGTATTTT.

On this clonotype itself: In this CDR3 the conserved last residue, phenylalanine or tryptophan, is missing, so a read error is likely. DNA for the CDR3: TGTGCCAGCTCACCGGGCCGGCTCTCTGGGGCCAACGTCCTGACTTAC. This gives the protein CASSPGRLSGANVLTY. The V and J genes are TRBV18 and TRBJ2-6; D remains ambiguous. V was shortened by 3 bases and J by 0 bases, with 9 bases between the two germline ends. This CDR3 has 16 amino acids. Germline V gene data show CDR1 as KGHSH and CDR2 as LQKENI.

There are many counts of this clonotype. This chain joins TRBV7-2 and TRBJ1-3; D ambiguous. CDR1 and CDR2 from the germline V gene are SGHTA and FQGNSA. The germline V and J ends were trimmed by 5 bases and 0 bases, with 8 bases remaining between them. CDR3 size: 14 residues. CDR3 in amino acids: CASSPPGSGNTIYF. CDR3 sequence (DNA): TGTGCCAGCAGCCCCCCCGGCTCTGGAAACACCATATATTTT.

In its sample, this clonotype was seen many times. The J gene is TRBJ1-4, the V gene TRBV29-1; D gene uncertain. Germline values: CDR1 SQVTM, CDR2 ANQGSEA. V was shortened by 7 bases and J by 2 bases, with 11 bases between the two germline ends. There are 13 residues in the CDR3. The CDR3 region has the DNA TGCAGCGCCCTTGCCGGGACTAATGAAAAACTGTTTTTT. Residues: CSALAGTNEKLFF.

Turning to this clonotype: A read error may explain this, as a much larger clone is one base away. This chain links TRBV7-9 with TRBJ2-5; TRBD2 aligns across 8 bases. The CDR3 is made up of 15 amino acids. Trimming at V came to 0 bases and at J to 5 bases, leaving 5 bases not matched to a gene. The germline CDR1 and CDR2 sequences are SEHNR and FQNEAQ (reference sequence). The CDR3 nucleotides are TGTGCCAGCAGCTTAGCTAGCGGGAACTTCGAGACCCAGTACTTC. Residues: CASSLASGNFETQYF.

The chain links TRBV4-3 to TRBJ2-2, with 8 bases fitting TRBD2. The ends lost 0 bases at V and 5 bases at J; junction bases unmatched: 11. CDR3 length equals 18 residues. CDR1 and CDR2 (germline): LGHNA, YSLEER. CDR3 sequence: CASSQDFGAGVETGELFF. The CDR3, as DNA: TGCGCCAGCAGCCAAGATTTCGGAGCGGGGGTAGAGACCGGGGAGCTGTTTTTT.

This clonotype was picked up many times. The V and J genes are TRBV4-1 and TRBJ2-4; 7 bases line up with TRBD1. The CDR3 extends over 16 amino acids. The V and J ends lost 5 bases and 0 bases, in that order; junction bases with no gene match: 7. Germline values: CDR1 MGHRA, CDR2 YSYEKL. CDR3 coding DNA: TGCGCCAGCAGCGAGAACAGGGGTCTAGCCAAAAACATTCAGTACTTC. Amino acids: CASSENRGLAKNIQYF.

This clonotype was detected many times. The chain employs TRBV7-2 and TRBJ2-1, with TRBD2 identical over 11 bases. The length of the CDR3 is 16 residues. Per the germline V gene, CDR1 is SGHTA and CDR2 is FQGNSA. Trimming removed 5 bases from V and 4 bases from J; junction bases left unmatched: 7. CDR3 DNA sequence: TGTGCCAGCAGCCACACTAGCGGGGGCCTATACAATGAGCAGTTCTTC. Amino acid sequence: CASSHTSGGLYNEQFF. Complete variable domain (other parts from reference TRBV7-2 and TRBJ2-1): GAGVSQSPSNKVTEKGKDVELRCDPISGHTALYWYRQSLGQGLEFLIYFQGNSAPDKSGLPSDRFSAERTGGSVSTLTIQRTQQEDSAVYLCASSHTSGGLYNEQFFGPGTRLTVL.

The chain has TRBV11-2 and TRBJ2-5; D gene unclear. There are 17 residues in the CDR3. Per germline, CDR1 SGHAT and CDR2 FQNNGV. V lost 8 bases and J lost 2, with 24 bases in between. CDR3 residues: CASGAKPDITKQETQYF. In nucleotides, the CDR3 is TGTGCCAGCGGCGCTAAGCCTGATATAACAAAACAAGAGACCCAGTACTTC.

To note about this clonotype: Possible read error: a much larger clone is one base away. The chain recombines TRBV27 with TRBJ2-7, with D perhaps matching TRBD1 (6 bases). The V and J ends lost 5 bases and 2 bases respectively, with 13 bases between them. Germline V gene lookup returns CDR1 MNHEY and CDR2 SMNVEV (reference sequence). The CDR3 runs to 14 residues. The CDR3 sequence is CASSRQDRTYEQYF. The CDR3 region has the DNA TGTGCCAGCAGTCGGCAGGACAGAACCTACGAGCAGTACTTC.

This clonotype was recorded many times. This chain connects TRBV4-1 to TRBJ1-5, with D hard to call. Germline V lookup: CDR1 MGHRA, CDR2 YSYEKL. Trimming left V 0 bases short and J 2 bases short, with 5 bases between. The CDR3 consists of 14 residues. CDR3: CASSQDVGNQPQHF. DNA of the CDR3: TGCGCCAGCAGCCAAGATGTGGGCAATCAGCCCCAGCATTTT.

This clonotype was seen repeatedly, ten times or more. The chain uses TRBV27 and TRBJ1-2; the match to TRBD1 covers 8 bases. This CDR3 is built from 18 residues. The junction had 18 bases not matched to a gene; V was cut back by 5 bases and J by 4 bases. Germline V lookup: CDR1 MNHEY, CDR2 SMNVEV (reference sequence). CDR3 loop: CASSPLGQEGQGAYGYTF. CDR3 in DNA: TGTGCCAGCAGTCCGTTGGGACAGGAAGGTCAGGGGGCCTATGGCTACACCTTC.

This clonotype was seen repeatedly, ten times or more. The chain joins TRBV19 to TRBJ1-1; no firm D call. This CDR3 has 18 residues. Trimming left V 3 bases short and J 2 bases short, with 22 bases between. From germline, CDR1 is LNHDA and CDR2 SQIVND (reference sequence). The CDR3 DNA sequence: TGTGCCAGTAGTATCGATACTTTTGGAGGAGGGAGTAACACTGAAGCTTTCTTT. Encoded protein: CASSIDTFGGGSNTEAFF.

As to this clonotype: A read error is possible here, since a much larger clone lies one base away. The genes are TRBV28 and TRBJ1-6, with 7 bases that match TRBD1. The germline V gene has CDR1 MDHEN and CDR2 SYDVKM. This CDR3 is 15 amino acids long. CDR3 residues: CASSFLGQTNLPLHF. DNA of the CDR3: TGTGCCAGCAGTTTCTTGGGACAGACTAATTTACCCCTCCACTTT.

This clonotype was counted many times. The chain couples TRBV25-1 to TRBJ2-7; 8 bases are shared with TRBD1. The CDR3 is 14 residues long. Trimming cost V 3 bases and J 6 bases; bases outside gene matches: 7. Looked up from germline, CDR1 is MGHDK and CDR2 is SYGVNS. This CDR3 reads CASSDPDRASEQYF. The CDR3 DNA is TGTGCCAGCAGTGACCCGGACAGGGCAAGCGAGCAGTACTTC.